This is a list of T cell receptor beta chains from one sample in a study of cytomegalovirus exposure and HLA in healthy donors. The assay was immunoSEQ multiplex PCR, and TCRdb's table has in-frame clones only and misses some. The sample holds roughly 130,000 clones, just over 65% seen once. The sample consisted of PBMCs. Receptors originate from a man between 18 and 35 years old in good health and CMV-seronegative. CDR3s include the opening cysteine and the closing phenylalanine or tryptophan. Each record gives: V gene, J gene, clone size, D gene, CDR3 DNA, CDR3 protein. A D gene is named only where the DNA matches it firmly. The size entry is marked missing in some rows and otherwise reads once, few, many or a size class.

TRBV29-1	TRBJ1-1	.	.	TGCAGCGTTGAAACAGGGTTTGAAGCTTTCTTT	CSVETGFEAFF
TRBV5-5	TRBJ2-1	once	TRBD2	TGTGCCAGCAGCTCGCCGACTAGCGGGGGGGATGAGCAGTTCTTC	CASSSPTSGGDEQFF
TRBV19	TRBJ1-1	few	TRBD1	TGTGCCAGTAGTATAAGAGGGACAGCCCTGGAGGAAGCTTTCTTT	CASSIRGTALEEAFF
TRBV27	TRBJ2-1	.	.	TGTGCCAGCAGTTTACCGCAGCGTAGCTCCTACAATGAGCAGTTCTTC	CASSLPQRSSYNEQFF
TRBV18	TRBJ1-5	.	.	TGTGCCAGCTCACCAGATCAGGGTCGAGATCAGCCCCAGCATTTT	CASSPDQGRDQPQHF
TRBV7-9	TRBJ2-1	.	.	TGTGCCAGCAGCCCGCGGGACGCCCGATTCCGTAATGAGCAGTTCTTC	CASSPRDARFRNEQFF
TRBV6-1	TRBJ1-5	.	TRBD1	TGTGCCAGCAGTCCACGGACAGGAGATCAGCCCCAGCATTTT	CASSPRTGDQPQHF
TRBV6-5	TRBJ2-3	.	.	TGTGCCAGCAGTTACTCGGCACACAGCACAGATACGCAGTATTTT	CASSYSAHSTDTQYF
TRBV9	TRBJ1-4	.	TRBD1	TGTGCCAGCAGCGGGGACAGTGTAGAGGAAGAAAAACTGTTTTTT	CASSGDSVEEEKLFF
TRBV27	TRBJ2-3	.	.	TGTGCCAGCAGTTCGGGGATCACAGATACGCAGTATTTT	CASSSGITDTQYF
TRBV5-1	TRBJ2-1	.	TRBD1	TGCGCCAGCACCCCTCCCGGACAGGGTAGGACTTTAGGGGATGAGCAGTTCTTC	CASTPPGQGRTLGDEQFF
TRBV28	TRBJ2-7	few	.	TGTGCCAGCAGTCCCTTGACAGTCTCCTACGAGCAGTACTTC	CASSPLTVSYEQYF
TRBV29-1	TRBJ1-2	.	TRBD1	TGCAGCGTTGAAGATGGGACAGGGTATGGCTACACCTTC	CSVEDGTGYGYTF
TRBV6-6	TRBJ2-3	.	.	TGTGCCAGCAGTGCCGGTCGGGTCACAGATACGCAGTATTTT	CASSAGRVTDTQYF
TRBV7-2	TRBJ1-1	.	.	TGTGCCAGCAGCTTAGCCGCCCAGGGGCAGGGTGAAGCTTTCTTT	CASSLAAQGQGEAFF
TRBV19	TRBJ1-1	.	.	TGTGCCAGTAGTAGGAGGAACACTGAGGCTTTCTTT	CASSRRNTEAFF
TRBV27	TRBJ1-2	.	TRBD1	TGTGCCAGCAGTTTTGCCGGACAGGGGGCTTGGGGCTACACCTTC	CASSFAGQGAWGYTF
TRBV5-1	TRBJ2-7	few	.	TGCGCCAGCAGCTCCACAGGGTCTAGCTACGAGCAGTACTTC	CASSSTGSSYEQYF
TRBV5-6	TRBJ2-7	.	.	TGTGCCAGCAGCTTGGGACAGACCATATCCTACGAGCAGTACTTC	CASSLGQTISYEQYF
TRBV28	TRBJ2-1	.	TRBD2	TGTGCCAGCAGCTCACCGTGGGGCGGGAGGGGAACCTACAATGAGCAGTTCTTC	CASSSPWGGRGTYNEQFF